The 22 T cell receptor beta chains in this list originate from one sample, sequenced in a study of prognosis after radiotherapy for stage I lung cancer. Two-round multiplex PCR, the amplification method, yielded TCR beta CDR3 from genomic DNA. First-round PCR employed TRBV- and TRBJ-specific primers for each gene. TCRdb processed the multiplex PCR reads anew with MiXCR; each CDR3 protein has one entry. The table lists approximately 41,000 distinct CDR3 sequences, around a quarter of them singletons. The sample consisted of PBMCs, taken before or after stereotactic body radiation therapy (not recorded which). These receptors were collected from a donor aged 50 or older with non-small cell lung cancer.

Worth noting for this clonotype: A much larger clone differs from this one at a single base, so this may be a read error. J is TRBJ1-1 and V is TRBV6-1; D unresolved. The CDR3 consists of 13 residues. Germline loops: CDR1 MNHNS, CDR2 SASEGT. The CDR3 loop is CASIPGGNTEALF. The CDR3 DNA sequence: TGTGCCAGCATCCCCGGCGGGAACACTGAAGCTTTATTT.

V is TRBV28 and J is TRBJ2-7, with 9 bases matching TRBD1. Trimming took 4 bases from V and 8 from J; bases not matched to a gene: 9. Germline V gene data show CDR1 as MDHEN and CDR2 as SYDVKM. The CDR3 is made up of 14 amino acids. The CDR3 loop reads CASSSGGQGGQQYF. The CDR3 bases are TGTGCCAGCAGTTCCGGGGGACAGGGTGGCCAGCAGTACTTC. The full variable domain, with the rest looked up from reference TRBV28 and TRBJ2-7, is DVKVTQSSRYLVKRTGEKVFLECVQDMDHENMFWYRQDPGLGLRLIYFSYDVKMKEKGDIPEGYSVSREKKERFSLILESASTNQTSMYLCASSSGGQGGQQYFGPGTRLTVT.

This clonotype was seen at least ten times. The chain has TRBV6-5 and TRBJ1-3, with unresolved D. The germline CDR1 and CDR2 sequences are MNHEY and SVGAGI. This CDR3 contains 16 residues. Trimming shortened V by 1 base and J by 4 bases, and 14 bases separated the two germline ends. CDR3 nucleotide sequence: TGTGCCAGCAGTTACTTGGGAGGAGCAGGAGGAAACACCATATATTTT. This gives the protein CASSYLGGAGGNTIYF.

Ten or more counts support this clonotype. The chain links TRBV3-1 to TRBJ2-2, with D possibly matching TRBD1 (6 bases). Deletions cut 1 base from V and 5 bases from J, with 8 bases between. Germline CDR1 and CDR2: LGHDT and YNNKEL (reference sequence). The CDR3 consists of 14 residues. CDR3 in amino acids: CASSQGTVTGELFF. The CDR3 bases are TGTGCCAGCAGCCAAGGGACAGTTACCGGGGAGCTGTTTTTT.

To note about this clonotype: A much bigger clone sits one base away, suggesting this may be a read error. The chain joins TRBV18 to TRBJ2-1; D is perhaps TRBD2 (6 bases). The CDR3 sequence is 14 residues long. CDR1 KGHSH and CDR2 LQKENI come from the germline V gene. Trimming removed 2 bases from V and 11 bases from J, with 16 bases in between. Here the CDR3 reads CASSPGASAGKQFF. The CDR3 bases are TGTGCCAGCTCACCAGGGGCTAGCGCGGGAAAGCAGTTCTTC.

This clonotype was seen ten or more times. The V gene is TRBV25-1, the J gene TRBJ1-2; D perhaps matches TRBD1 (6 bases). Germline V CDR1 and CDR2: MGHDK, SYGVNS. This CDR3 is 14 amino acids long. Trimming left V 2 bases short and J 4 bases short, with 11 bases between. CDR3 sequence reads: CASSEAGARYGYTF. The CDR3 DNA is TGTGCCAGCAGTGAAGCAGGGGCCCGCTATGGCTACACCTTC.

This clonotype has ten or more counts. The chain links TRBV7-9 to TRBJ2-1, with 9 bases identical to TRBD1. CDR1 and CDR2 from the germline V gene are SEHNR and FQNEAQ (reference sequence). J lost 7 bases, V lost 2 bases, and 6 bases had no gene match. This CDR3 is 15 amino acids long. The CDR3 protein is CASSLTGGAGNEQFF. DNA of the CDR3: TGTGCCAGCAGCTTAACAGGGGGCGCGGGGAATGAGCAGTTCTTC.

This clonotype was counted ten times or more. The genes are TRBV27 and TRBJ1-5; D might be TRBD1 (5 bases). The CDR3 is made up of 13 amino acids. Per germline, CDR1 MNHEY and CDR2 SMNVEV (reference sequence). Trimming left V 6 bases short and J 6 bases short, with 12 bases between. The CDR3 DNA sequence: TGTGCCAGCAGGGGGGAAGCCGGTCAGCCCCAGCATTTT. Amino acids: CASRGEAGQPQHF.

This clonotype came up many times. This chain uses TRBV30 with TRBJ1-2, with 9 bases identical to TRBD1. CDR1 is GTSNPN, CDR2 SVGIG, per germline (reference sequence). This CDR3 has 12 residues. V shed 3 bases, J shed 5 bases, and the junction held 1 base outside the gene matches. For the CDR3, the DNA is TGTGCCTGGAGGGGACAGGGTTATGGCTACACCTTC. Amino acids: CAWRGQGYGYTF.

In this sample, this clonotype turned up many times. For the CDR3, the DNA is TGTGCCAGCAGTTTGGGCAGGGGAGGTCAGCCCCAGCATTTT. The encoded protein is CASSLGRGGQPQHF. The J gene is TRBJ1-5, the V gene TRBV12-3 or TRBV12-4; D perhaps matches TRBD1 (6 bases). V lost 3 bases and J 6 bases, leaving 12 bases between the germline ends. This CDR3 contains 14 residues.

This clonotype was observed a handful of times. The DNA of the CDR3 is TGTGCCAGCAGCCAGGGCCCAAACACCGGGGAGCTGTTTTTT. This codes for CASSQGPNTGELFF. V is TRBV3-1 and J is TRBJ2-2, with unresolved D. V lost 3 bases, J lost 2 bases, and 7 bases lay in between. The CDR3 length is 14 residues. The V gene's germline CDR1 is LGHDT and CDR2 YNNKEL (reference sequence).

Ten or more counts support this clonotype. The V gene is TRBV11-2, the J gene TRBJ2-7; tentative D call: TRBD1 (6 bases). This CDR3 region has 15 residues. The germline V gene has CDR1 SGHAT and CDR2 FQNNGV. The V end lost 1 base, the J end lost 2 bases, and 12 bases lay between the germline ends. CDR3 amino acids: CASSLAPTGPYEQYF. In DNA, the CDR3 is TGTGCCAGCAGCTTAGCCCCGACAGGTCCCTACGAGCAGTACTTC.

The table lists this clonotype with many counts. The gene calls are TRBV24-1 and TRBJ2-1; D gene uncertain. Trimming took 0 bases from V and 6 from J, leaving 2 bases between them. Germline V gene lookup returns CDR1 KGHDR and CDR2 SFDVKD. This CDR3 region has 12 residues. This CDR3 reads CATSDLANEQFF. In nucleotides, the CDR3 is TGTGCCACCAGTGATTTGGCCAATGAGCAGTTCTTC.

The V and J genes are TRBV5-4 and TRBJ2-5; tentative D call: TRBD1 (6 bases). Per germline, CDR1 SGHNT and CDR2 YYREEE (reference sequence). The length of the CDR3 is 13 residues. V gave up 4 bases and J gave up 1 base, with 8 bases separating them. The CDR3 DNA is TGTGCCAGCAGCGTACAGGGCCAAGAGACCCAGTACTTC. Translated, it gives CASSVQGQETQYF.

Ten or more counts support this clonotype. The rearrangement joins TRBV7-2 to TRBJ2-3; 8 positions match TRBD1. Germline V gene lookup returns CDR1 SGHTA and CDR2 FQGNSA. The V segment lost 5 bases and the J segment 10 bases; nucleotides outside the gene matches: 17. The CDR3 is 16 residues long. The CDR3 is CASSLGQGRGQGSQYF. The CDR3 DNA is TGTGCCAGCAGCCTTGGTCAGGGCAGGGGGCAAGGGTCGCAGTATTTT.

This clonotype was detected a few times. This chain joins TRBV20-1 and TRBJ2-2, with 10 positions matching TRBD2. The length of the CDR3 is 17 residues. Unmatched junction bases numbered 10, after V lost 3 bases and J lost 3 bases. From germline, CDR1 is DFQATT and CDR2 SNEGSKA (reference sequence). The CDR3 DNA sequence: TGCAGTGCTAGTTCTAGCCTAGCGGGAGTGTACACCGGGGAGCTGTTTTTT. Its protein is CSASSSLAGVYTGELFF.

In regard to this clonotype: A far bigger clonotype differs at one base, so this is likely a read error. The rearrangement joins TRBV6-2 or TRBV6-3 to TRBJ2-1, with a possible D match to TRBD2 (6 bases). The CDR3 extends over 15 amino acids. Trimming took 5 bases from V and 5 from J, leaving 16 bases between them. Germline CDR1 reads MNHEY; CDR2 reads SVGEGT. The CDR3 DNA follows: TGTGCCAGCAGTGGGGGGACTGGCGGTGACAATGAGCAGTTCTTC. Translating gives CASSGGTGGDNEQFF.

The table lists this clonotype with many counts. J is TRBJ2-7 and V is TRBV2; the D gene is possibly TRBD1 (5 bases). This CDR3 has 15 amino acids. The V and J ends lost 5 bases and 3 bases respectively, with 17 bases between them. Germline CDR1 and CDR2: SNHLY and FYNNEI. The CDR3 loop is CASSPPPDTDYEQYF. CDR3 nucleotides: TGTGCCAGCAGTCCCCCCCCGGACACCGACTACGAGCAGTACTTC.

This clonotype came up many times. This chain connects TRBV20-1 to TRBJ1-6; 8 positions agree with TRBD1. V gave up 6 bases and J gave up 17 bases; unmatched junction bases: 15. The CDR3 has 13 amino acids. The germline gives CDR1 DFQATT, CDR2 SNEGSKA (reference sequence). The CDR3 sequence is CSAEGQALDRIHF. The CDR3 coding sequence is TGCAGTGCAGAGGGACAGGCCCTCGATCGTATCCACTTT.

Turning to this clonotype: This likely came from a read error, as a far larger clone is one base away. The chain uses TRBV27 and TRBJ1-1; D call uncertain. Germline CDR1 reads MNHEY; CDR2 reads SMNVEV (reference sequence). Trimming cost V 4 bases and J 1 base, with 13 bases left between them. CDR3 length: 15 residues. The DNA of the CDR3 is TGTGCCAGCAGTTACTCGGAGACACCGAACACTGAAGCTTTCTTT. Translation: CASSYSETPNTEAFF.

This clonotype was observed many times. The chain joins TRBV27 to TRBJ1-4; no firm D call. CDR1 is MNHEY, CDR2 SMNVEV, per germline (reference sequence). V was shortened by 2 bases and J by 7 bases, with 11 bases between the two germline ends. CDR3 size: 14 residues. The CDR3 region is CASSLNGLGEKLFF. The CDR3 coding sequence is TGTGCCAGCAGTTTAAATGGACTGGGTGAAAAACTGTTTTTT.

This clonotype was recorded many times. The chain joins TRBV11-2 to TRBJ2-3, with a weak D call TRBD1 (6 bases). The germline V gene has CDR1 SGHAT and CDR2 FQNNGV. Trimming shortened V by 1 base and J by 2 bases, and 10 bases separated the two germline ends. This CDR3 is built from 15 residues. CDR3: CASSLVQGLTDTQYF. Written as DNA, the CDR3 is TGTGCCAGCAGCTTAGTGCAGGGGCTCACAGATACGCAGTATTTT. Variable domain in full (rest from reference TRBV11-2 and TRBJ2-3): EAGVAQSPRYKIIEKRQSVAFWCNPISGHATLYWYQQILGQGPKLLIQFQNNGVVDDSQLPKDRFSAERLKGVDSTLKIQPAKLEDSAVYLCASSLVQGLTDTQYFGPGTRLTVL.